These T cell receptor beta chains were read from a single sample in a study of shared clonotypes between healthy human individuals. Profiled with immunoSEQ multiplex PCR; TCRdb holds only in-frame clones, not every one. The profile shows around 2,000,000 clones, about 95% of them singletons. The sample taken for sequencing was naive CD8+ T cells sorted from blood. These receptors were collected from a man aged 18 to 35 in good health. Both conserved end residues are part of each CDR3. The order of the fields is D gene, V gene, clone size, J gene, CDR3 DNA, CDR3 protein. D genes are given only for firm matches. Some rows mark clone size as missing; the rest say once, few, many or name a class of expanded clone.

D gene: NA; V gene: TRBV28; clone size: NA; J gene: TRBJ1-4; CDR3 DNA: TGTGCCGCGTTAACAGACGGCCAAAAACTGTTTTTT; CDR3 protein: CAALTDGQKLFF
D gene: NA; V gene: TRBV27; clone size: NA; J gene: TRBJ2-7; CDR3 DNA: TGTGCCAGCAGCCTGGGACGGCCTTACGAGCAGTACTTC; CDR3 protein: CASSLGRPYEQYF
D gene: NA; V gene: TRBV5-1; clone size: NA; J gene: TRBJ2-5; CDR3 DNA: TGCGCCAGCAGCCGACGGATGGAAGAGACCCAGTACTTC; CDR3 protein: CASSRRMEETQYF
D gene: NA; V gene: TRBV9; clone size: NA; J gene: TRBJ1-1; CDR3 DNA: TGTGCCAGCAGCGTAGGACTGGTGAACACTGAAGCTTTCTTT; CDR3 protein: CASSVGLVNTEAFF
D gene: NA; V gene: TRBV7-6; clone size: NA; J gene: TRBJ1-1; CDR3 DNA: TGTGCCAGCAGCTTAGCCCAGGGCACTGAAGCTTTCTTT; CDR3 protein: CASSLAQGTEAFF
D gene: NA; V gene: TRBV4-1; clone size: NA; J gene: TRBJ2-7; CDR3 DNA: TGCGCCAGCAGCCAAGTCAAGGGGATAGGAGGCTACGAGCAGTACTTC; CDR3 protein: CASSQVKGIGGYEQYF
D gene: NA; V gene: TRBV6-5; clone size: NA; J gene: TRBJ2-5; CDR3 DNA: TGTGCCAGCAGTCTGGTTGGGACGGAAAAAGAGACCCAGTACTTC; CDR3 protein: CASSLVGTEKETQYF
D gene: TRBD1; V gene: TRBV6-5; clone size: NA; J gene: TRBJ2-3; CDR3 DNA: TGTGCCAGCAGCCGGGCGGGACAGGGCACAGATACGCAGTATTTT; CDR3 protein: CASSRAGQGTDTQYF
D gene: NA; V gene: TRBV19; clone size: NA; J gene: TRBJ2-3; CDR3 DNA: TGTGCCAGTAGTATTGACAGGGAGGGGGCAGATACGCAGTATTTT; CDR3 protein: CASSIDREGADTQYF
D gene: TRBD1; V gene: TRBV5-4; clone size: NA; J gene: TRBJ1-1; CDR3 DNA: TGTGCCAGCAGCATGGCAGGGGGCGGGATGAACACTGAAGCTTTCTTT; CDR3 protein: CASSMAGGGMNTEAFF
D gene: NA; V gene: TRBV9; clone size: few; J gene: TRBJ1-2; CDR3 DNA: TGTGCCAGCAGCGTCGGACTGGATGGCTACACCTTC; CDR3 protein: CASSVGLDGYTF
D gene: NA; V gene: TRBV7-2; clone size: NA; J gene: TRBJ2-3; CDR3 DNA: TGTGCCAGCAGCACGCCCGGGACAAAAGGGGGGGATACGCAGTATTTT; CDR3 protein: CASSTPGTKGGDTQYF
D gene: TRBD2; V gene: TRBV13; clone size: once; J gene: TRBJ2-5; CDR3 DNA: TGTGCCAGCAGCTTGGGACTAGCGGGAATGGAGACCCAGTACTTC; CDR3 protein: CASSLGLAGMETQYF
D gene: NA; V gene: TRBV9; clone size: NA; J gene: TRBJ2-1; CDR3 DNA: TGTGCCAGCAGCGTTTTTCCGGAGGGCGGGAAAGATGAGCAGTTCTTC; CDR3 protein: CASSVFPEGGKDEQFF
D gene: NA; V gene: TRBV9; clone size: once; J gene: TRBJ2-1; CDR3 DNA: TGTGCCAGCAGCGCAGGGGTTAGCTCCTACAATGAGCAGTTCTTC; CDR3 protein: CASSAGVSSYNEQFF
D gene: NA; V gene: TRBV2; clone size: NA; J gene: TRBJ2-2; CDR3 DNA: TGTGCCAGCAGTTGGCGAGAAAACACCGGGGAGCTGTTTTTT; CDR3 protein: CASSWRENTGELFF
D gene: NA; V gene: TRBV4-3; clone size: NA; J gene: TRBJ2-1; CDR3 DNA: TGCGCCAGCAGCCAAGATTTTTGGACCCCCGGCAATGAGCAGTTCTTC; CDR3 protein: CASSQDFWTPGNEQFF
D gene: NA; V gene: TRBV6-6; clone size: NA; J gene: TRBJ2-2; CDR3 DNA: TGTGCCAGCAGAGAGGAAAACACCGGGGAGCTGTTTTTT; CDR3 protein: CASREENTGELFF
D gene: TRBD2; V gene: TRBV12-5; clone size: once; J gene: TRBJ2-3; CDR3 DNA: TGTGCTAGTGTCCTCCACGCGGGAGTGGGCACAGATACGCAGTATTTT; CDR3 protein: CASVLHAGVGTDTQYF
D gene: TRBD1; V gene: TRBV9; clone size: NA; J gene: TRBJ2-2; CDR3 DNA: TGTGCCAGCAGCGTAGTCCGGGACAGGTCATCCGGGGAGCTGTTTTTT; CDR3 protein: CASSVVRDRSSGELFF
D gene: TRBD1; V gene: TRBV6-6; clone size: NA; J gene: TRBJ1-2; CDR3 DNA: TGTGCCAGCGGACCAATGACAGGGGGCTATGGCTACACCTTC; CDR3 protein: CASGPMTGGYGYTF
D gene: NA; V gene: TRBV6-5; clone size: NA; J gene: TRBJ1-1; CDR3 DNA: TGTGCCAGCAGCCGGGACGTGTGGAATACTGAAGCTTTCTTT; CDR3 protein: CASSRDVWNTEAFF
D gene: NA; V gene: TRBV27; clone size: NA; J gene: TRBJ2-3; CDR3 DNA: TGTGCCAGCAGTTTCCGTTCCAGGGCTAGCACAGATACGCAGTATTTT; CDR3 protein: CASSFRSRASTDTQYF
D gene: TRBD2; V gene: TRBV5-4; clone size: NA; J gene: TRBJ2-7; CDR3 DNA: TGTGCCAGCAGCTTGAGGCTAGCGGGAGTTTACGAGCAGTACTTC; CDR3 protein: CASSLRLAGVYEQYF
D gene: TRBD1; V gene: TRBV4-1; clone size: NA; J gene: TRBJ1-3; CDR3 DNA: TGCGCCAGCAGCCAAGACCCGGGACAGGGTAACACCATATATTTT; CDR3 protein: CASSQDPGQGNTIYF
D gene: NA; V gene: TRBV6-5; clone size: NA; J gene: TRBJ2-7; CDR3 DNA: TGTGCCAGCAGTTTAAAACGGGGGACGGGGAAATACGAGCAGTACTTC; CDR3 protein: CASSLKRGTGKYEQYF
D gene: TRBD2; V gene: TRBV29-1; clone size: NA; J gene: TRBJ2-3; CDR3 DNA: TGCAGCGTTGAAGCTCCCTCTTCGGATAGCGGGGTTACAGATACGCAGTATTTT; CDR3 protein: CSVEAPSSDSGVTDTQYF
D gene: NA; V gene: TRBV10-3; clone size: NA; J gene: TRBJ2-1; CDR3 DNA: TGTGCCACCCACAGGGTGAGCGATGAGCAGTTCTTC; CDR3 protein: CATHRVSDEQFF
D gene: TRBD1; V gene: TRBV14; clone size: NA; J gene: TRBJ1-1; CDR3 DNA: TGTGCCAGCAGCCCAGGGACAGGCACTGAAGCTTTCTTT; CDR3 protein: CASSPGTGTEAFF
D gene: NA; V gene: TRBV5-4; clone size: NA; J gene: TRBJ2-7; CDR3 DNA: TGTGCCAGCAGCTCCGACCTCTCCTACGAGCAGTACTTC; CDR3 protein: CASSSDLSYEQYF
D gene: NA; V gene: TRBV7-9; clone size: NA; J gene: TRBJ2-7; CDR3 DNA: TGTGCCAGCAGCTTAAGTCTCCGGAAAGACCACTACGAGCAGTACTTC; CDR3 protein: CASSLSLRKDHYEQYF
D gene: TRBD2; V gene: TRBV6-1; clone size: NA; J gene: TRBJ2-3; CDR3 DNA: TGTGCCAGCATTAACGTGCTAGCGGGAGATACGCAGTATTTT; CDR3 protein: CASINVLAGDTQYF
D gene: TRBD1; V gene: TRBV7-8; clone size: NA; J gene: TRBJ2-7; CDR3 DNA: TGTGCCAGCAGCTTGGACGGGACAGGGTTCGAGCAGTACTTC; CDR3 protein: CASSLDGTGFEQYF
D gene: NA; V gene: TRBV2; clone size: NA; J gene: TRBJ1-2; CDR3 DNA: TGTGCCAGCAGGGAGATCTCGGGTACAATTGGCTATGGCTACACCTTC; CDR3 protein: CASREISGTIGYGYTF
D gene: NA; V gene: TRBV2; clone size: NA; J gene: TRBJ2-2; CDR3 DNA: TGTGCCAGCAGTGAGGGCGGGTTGGCCGGGGAGCTGTTTTTT; CDR3 protein: CASSEGGLAGELFF
D gene: NA; V gene: TRBV6-1; clone size: NA; J gene: TRBJ1-4; CDR3 DNA: TGTGCCAGCAGTGGGATTAATGAAAAACTGTTTTTT; CDR3 protein: CASSGINEKLFF
D gene: NA; V gene: TRBV5-6; clone size: NA; J gene: TRBJ2-3; CDR3 DNA: TGTGCCAGCAGCTTGGCCCCAGATACGCAGTATTTT; CDR3 protein: CASSLAPDTQYF
D gene: NA; V gene: TRBV25-1; clone size: NA; J gene: TRBJ1-2; CDR3 DNA: TGTGCCAGCAGAAGTACAGAAGATTGGTATGGCTACACCTTC; CDR3 protein: CASRSTEDWYGYTF
D gene: NA; V gene: TRBV7-9; clone size: NA; J gene: TRBJ2-1; CDR3 DNA: TGTGCCAGCAGTCCCCCCAATGAGCAGTTCTTC; CDR3 protein: CASSPPNEQFF
D gene: NA; V gene: TRBV7-9; clone size: NA; J gene: TRBJ1-1; CDR3 DNA: TGTGCCAGCAGCTTAGGTGGGTTTAACACTGAAGCTTTCTTT; CDR3 protein: CASSLGGFNTEAFF
D gene: NA; V gene: TRBV6-5; clone size: NA; J gene: TRBJ1-1; CDR3 DNA: TGTGCCAGCAGTTACCGGGCCGAGAACACTGAAGCTTTCTTT; CDR3 protein: CASSYRAENTEAFF
D gene: NA; V gene: TRBV9; clone size: NA; J gene: TRBJ2-7; CDR3 DNA: TGTGCCAGCAGCCCCACAGGAGGGGGAAGGTACGAGCAGTACTTC; CDR3 protein: CASSPTGGGRYEQYF
D gene: NA; V gene: TRBV27; clone size: NA; J gene: TRBJ2-2; CDR3 DNA: TGTGCCAGCAGTTTATCGGCCTTGGCGGTTCTCGGAGGGACCGGGGAGCTGTTTTTT; CDR3 protein: CASSLSALAVLGGTGELFF
D gene: TRBD2; V gene: TRBV13; clone size: NA; J gene: TRBJ2-7; CDR3 DNA: TGTGCCAGCAGCTCGGGACTAGCGGGAGCCGGCACCTACGAGCAGTACTTC; CDR3 protein: CASSSGLAGAGTYEQYF
D gene: NA; V gene: TRBV27; clone size: NA; J gene: TRBJ2-7; CDR3 DNA: TGTGCCAGCAGTGCCACAGGGTTTTACGAGCAGTACTTC; CDR3 protein: CASSATGFYEQYF
D gene: NA; V gene: TRBV27; clone size: NA; J gene: TRBJ2-3; CDR3 DNA: TGTGCCAGCAGAGAGGGGGTAGATACGCAGTATTTT; CDR3 protein: CASREGVDTQYF
D gene: NA; V gene: TRBV7-9; clone size: NA; J gene: TRBJ2-5; CDR3 DNA: TGTGCCAGCAGCCCCCCGGCGGGCCAAGAGACCCAGTACTTC; CDR3 protein: CASSPPAGQETQYF
D gene: TRBD2; V gene: TRBV29-1; clone size: NA; J gene: TRBJ2-7; CDR3 DNA: TGCAGCGTCCTGTTAGCGGGGTTTAGCTCCTACGAGCAGTACTTC; CDR3 protein: CSVLLAGFSSYEQYF
D gene: NA; V gene: TRBV28; clone size: NA; J gene: TRBJ1-4; CDR3 DNA: TGTGCCAGCAGTGGGGGGTTGGACGAAAAACTGTTTTTT; CDR3 protein: CASSGGLDEKLFF
D gene: NA; V gene: TRBV19; clone size: NA; J gene: TRBJ1-5; CDR3 DNA: TGTGCCAGTAGTATAGATTGGGGGGGAACTCAGCCCCAGCATTTT; CDR3 protein: CASSIDWGGTQPQHF
D gene: NA; V gene: TRBV7-9; clone size: NA; J gene: TRBJ2-3; CDR3 DNA: TGTGCCAGCAGCCCGGGCGGGGGCCCTAGCACAGATACGCAGTATTTT; CDR3 protein: CASSPGGGPSTDTQYF
D gene: TRBD1; V gene: TRBV5-4; clone size: NA; J gene: TRBJ1-2; CDR3 DNA: TGTGCCAGCAGCTTGTATCGGGACAGGGGAATCTATGGCTACACCTTC; CDR3 protein: CASSLYRDRGIYGYTF
D gene: TRBD1; V gene: TRBV2; clone size: NA; J gene: TRBJ2-7; CDR3 DNA: TGTGCCAGCAGTGTAGGGACAGCTGACCCGCTTTTCTACGAGCAGTACTTC; CDR3 protein: CASSVGTADPLFYEQYF
D gene: NA; V gene: TRBV4-1; clone size: NA; J gene: TRBJ2-7; CDR3 DNA: TGCGCCAGCAGCCAAAGACTTCGAGTGAACGAGCAGTACTTC; CDR3 protein: CASSQRLRVNEQYF
D gene: NA; V gene: TRBV19; clone size: NA; J gene: TRBJ1-2; CDR3 DNA: TGTGCCAGTAACCCTCAGGCAGGGATGAACTATGGCTACACCTTC; CDR3 protein: CASNPQAGMNYGYTF